This TCR beta chain was captured by sequencing in a study of blood T cell repertoires in COVID-19. Study background: The United States, Italy and Spain supplied acute and convalescent COVID-19 samples. T cells, B-cell-depleted T cells, or PBMCs supplied cDNA or gDNA.

The V gene lost 1 base and the J gene lost 4 bases, with 11 bases spanning the gap. This CDR3 is 15 amino acids long. Germline V gene lookup returns CDR1 SGHVS and CDR2 FQNEAQ. Individuals drawn from 20 to 30 US areas were about 18 to 89 years old. Participants were placed into cohorts based on the clinical history they reported. The protocol was immunoSEQ multiplex PCR, while the TCRdb copy is restricted to in-frame clones and leaves out a portion. There are roughly 420,000 clones in the sample; roughly 88% occur only once, and 0.95% to 1% lies in the top ten. The chain joins TRBV7-8 to TRBJ1-5; tentatively, D is TRBD1 (5 bases). The sample consisted of PBMCs or T cells enriched from blood (not recorded which). The source of this sequence is a woman in her twenties or thirties with acute COVID-19. The CDR3 bases are TGTGCCAGCAGCTTAGTGGCGGGGCTTAATCAGCCCCAGCATTTT. As protein: CASSLVAGLNQPQHF.